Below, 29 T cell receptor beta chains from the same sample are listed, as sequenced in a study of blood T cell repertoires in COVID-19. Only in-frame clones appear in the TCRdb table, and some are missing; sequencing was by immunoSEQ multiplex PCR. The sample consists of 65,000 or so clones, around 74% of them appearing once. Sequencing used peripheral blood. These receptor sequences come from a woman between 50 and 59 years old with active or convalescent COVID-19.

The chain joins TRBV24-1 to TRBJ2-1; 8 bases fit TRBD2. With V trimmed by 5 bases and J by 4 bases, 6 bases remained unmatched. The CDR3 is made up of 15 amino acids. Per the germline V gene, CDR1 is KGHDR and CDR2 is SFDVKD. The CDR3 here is CATSVPGGTYNEQFF. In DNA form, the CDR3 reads TGTGCCACCAGTGTGCCGGGAGGGACTTACAATGAGCAGTTCTTC.

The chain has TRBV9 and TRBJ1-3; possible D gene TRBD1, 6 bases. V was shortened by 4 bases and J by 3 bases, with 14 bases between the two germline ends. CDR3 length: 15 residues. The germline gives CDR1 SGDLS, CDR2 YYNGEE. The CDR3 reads CASSLLAGDGNTIYF. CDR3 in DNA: TGTGCCAGCAGCCTCCTCGCAGGGGATGGAAACACCATATATTTT.

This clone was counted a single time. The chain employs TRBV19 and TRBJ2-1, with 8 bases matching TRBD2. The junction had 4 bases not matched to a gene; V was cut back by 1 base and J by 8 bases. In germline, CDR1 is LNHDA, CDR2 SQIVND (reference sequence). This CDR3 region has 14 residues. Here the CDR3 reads CASSIGTSIDEQFF. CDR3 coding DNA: TGTGCCAGTAGTATAGGGACTAGCATCGATGAGCAGTTCTTC. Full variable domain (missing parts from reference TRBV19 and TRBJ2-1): DGGITQSPKYLFRKEGQNVTLSCEQNLNHDAMYWYRQDPGQGLRLIYYSQIVNDFQKGDIAEGYSVSREKKESFPLTVTSAQKNPTAFYLCASSIGTSIDEQFFGPGTRLTVL.

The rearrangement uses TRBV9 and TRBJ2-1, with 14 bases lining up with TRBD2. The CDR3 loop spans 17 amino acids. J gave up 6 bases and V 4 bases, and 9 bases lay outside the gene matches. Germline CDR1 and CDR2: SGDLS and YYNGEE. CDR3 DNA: TGTGCCAGCAGCCCTGGGACTAGCGGGAGTTGGGGCAATGAGCAGTTCTTC. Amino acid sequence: CASSPGTSGSWGNEQFF.

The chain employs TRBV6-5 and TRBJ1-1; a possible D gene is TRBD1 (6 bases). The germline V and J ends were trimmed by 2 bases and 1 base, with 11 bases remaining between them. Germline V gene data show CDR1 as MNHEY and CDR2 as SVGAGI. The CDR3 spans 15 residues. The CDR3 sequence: CASSYQGIGNTEAFF. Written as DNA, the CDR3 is TGTGCCAGCAGTTACCAGGGGATTGGGAACACTGAAGCTTTCTTT.

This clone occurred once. Here the CDR3 reads CAISERREVTEAFF. The CDR3 DNA follows: TGTGCCATCAGTGAGCGCAGGGAGGTTACTGAAGCTTTCTTT. The chain carries TRBV10-3 and TRBJ1-1; a possible D gene is TRBD1 (5 bases). V was clipped by 2 bases and J by 5 bases, with 12 bases between them. Germline V gene lookup returns CDR1 ENHRY and CDR2 SYGVKD. The CDR3 sequence is 14 residues long.

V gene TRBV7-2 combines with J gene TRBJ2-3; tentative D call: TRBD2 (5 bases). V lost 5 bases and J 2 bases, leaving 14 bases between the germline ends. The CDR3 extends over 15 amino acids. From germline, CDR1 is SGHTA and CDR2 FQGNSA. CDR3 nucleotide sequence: TGTGCCAGCAGCCCCGCGGGCGGTCTCACAGATACGCAGTATTTT. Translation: CASSPAGGLTDTQYF.

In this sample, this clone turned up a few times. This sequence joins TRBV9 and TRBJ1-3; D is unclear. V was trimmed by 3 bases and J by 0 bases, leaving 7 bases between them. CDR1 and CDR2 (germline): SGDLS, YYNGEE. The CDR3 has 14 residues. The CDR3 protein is CASSDIFSGNTIYF. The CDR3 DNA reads TGTGCCAGCAGCGACATATTCTCTGGAAACACCATATATTTT.

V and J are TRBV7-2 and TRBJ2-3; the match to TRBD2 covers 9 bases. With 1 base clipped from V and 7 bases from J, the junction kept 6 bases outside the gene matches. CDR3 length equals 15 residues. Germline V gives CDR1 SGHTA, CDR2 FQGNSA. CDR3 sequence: CASSLEGTSPHTQYF. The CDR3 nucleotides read TGTGCCAGCAGCTTAGAAGGGACTAGCCCTCATACGCAGTATTTT.

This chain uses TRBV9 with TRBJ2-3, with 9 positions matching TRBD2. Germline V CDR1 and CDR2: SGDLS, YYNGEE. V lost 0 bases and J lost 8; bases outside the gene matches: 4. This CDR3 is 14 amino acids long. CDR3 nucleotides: TGTGCCAGCAGCGTAGCGGCGGGAGGGGTTACGCAGTATTTT. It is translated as CASSVAAGGVTQYF.

The DNA for the CDR3 is TGCGCCAGCAGCGGAGTTGAAGGGAGCACTGAAGCTTTCTTT. Its translation is CASSGVEGSTEAFF. V usage is TRBV5-1 and J usage is TRBJ1-1; D gene unclear. Deletions cut 4 bases from V and 4 bases from J, with 14 bases between. Germline V gene data show CDR1 as SGHRS and CDR2 as YFSETQ. The CDR3 is 14 residues long. Together with reference TRBV5-1 and TRBJ1-1, the CDR3 gives the full variable domain: KAGVTQTPRYLIKTRGQQVTLSCSPISGHRSVSWYQQTPGQGLQFLFEYFSETQRNKGNFPGRFSGRQFSNSRSEMNVSTLELGDSALYLCASSGVEGSTEAFFGQGTRLTVV.

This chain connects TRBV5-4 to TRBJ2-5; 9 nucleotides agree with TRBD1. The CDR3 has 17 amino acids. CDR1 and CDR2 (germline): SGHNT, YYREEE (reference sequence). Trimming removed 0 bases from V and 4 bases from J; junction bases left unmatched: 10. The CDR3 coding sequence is TGTGCCAGCAGCTTGGATCTCAACAGGGGGCGCACAGAGACCCAGTACTTC. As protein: CASSLDLNRGRTETQYF.

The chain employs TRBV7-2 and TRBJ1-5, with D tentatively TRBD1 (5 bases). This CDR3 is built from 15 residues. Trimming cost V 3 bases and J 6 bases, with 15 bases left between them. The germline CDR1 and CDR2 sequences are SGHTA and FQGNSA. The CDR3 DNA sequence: TGTGCCAGCAGCTTTGGGACTGGACGAGGTCAGCCCCAGCATTTT. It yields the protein CASSFGTGRGQPQHF.

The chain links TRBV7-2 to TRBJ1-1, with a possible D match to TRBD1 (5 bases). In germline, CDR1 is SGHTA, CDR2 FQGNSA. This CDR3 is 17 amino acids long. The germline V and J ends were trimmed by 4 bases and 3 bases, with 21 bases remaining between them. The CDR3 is CASSSTYYRREDTEAFF. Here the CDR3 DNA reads TGTGCCAGCAGCTCTACATATTACAGGCGGGAGGACACTGAAGCTTTCTTT.

The CDR3 protein is CAWIGQAFYGYTF. CDR3 nucleotides: TGTGCCTGGATTGGACAGGCCTTCTATGGCTACACCTTC. V usage is TRBV30 and J usage is TRBJ1-2; 7 bases fit TRBD1. The V and J ends lost 4 bases and 4 bases, in that order; junction bases with no gene match: 6. There are 13 residues in the CDR3. Germline CDR1 is GTSNPN and CDR2 is SVGIG (reference sequence).

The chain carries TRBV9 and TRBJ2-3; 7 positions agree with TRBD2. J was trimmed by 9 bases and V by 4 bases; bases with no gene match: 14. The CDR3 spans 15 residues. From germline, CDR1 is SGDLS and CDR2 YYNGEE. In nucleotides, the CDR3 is TGTGCCAGCAGCCTCGGGGCTAGCGGTAAGGGCACGCAGTATTTT. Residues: CASSLGASGKGTQYF.

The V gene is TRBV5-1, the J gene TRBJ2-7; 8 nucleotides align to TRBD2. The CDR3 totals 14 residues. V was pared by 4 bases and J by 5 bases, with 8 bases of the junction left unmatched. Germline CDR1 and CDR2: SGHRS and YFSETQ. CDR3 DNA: TGCGCCAGCAGCACCATAGCGGGAAGCGACGAGCAGTACTTC. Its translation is CASSTIAGSDEQYF. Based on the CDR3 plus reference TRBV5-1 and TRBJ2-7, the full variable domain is KAGVTQTPRYLIKTRGQQVTLSCSPISGHRSVSWYQQTPGQGLQFLFEYFSETQRNKGNFPGRFSGRQFSNSRSEMNVSTLELGDSALYLCASSTIAGSDEQYFGPGTRLTVT.

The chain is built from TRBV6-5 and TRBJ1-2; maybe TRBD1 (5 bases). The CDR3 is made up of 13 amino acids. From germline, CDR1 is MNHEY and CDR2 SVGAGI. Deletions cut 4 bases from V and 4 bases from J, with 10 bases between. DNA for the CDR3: TGTGCCAGCAGTTTAGACAGCTCCTATGGCTACACCTTC. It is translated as CASSLDSSYGYTF.

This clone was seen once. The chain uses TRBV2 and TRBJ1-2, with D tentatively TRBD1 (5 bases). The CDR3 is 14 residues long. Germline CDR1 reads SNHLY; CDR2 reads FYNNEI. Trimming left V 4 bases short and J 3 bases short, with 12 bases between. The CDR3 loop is CASSGQSGYYGYTF. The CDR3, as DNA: TGTGCCAGCAGTGGACAGTCCGGGTACTATGGCTACACCTTC.

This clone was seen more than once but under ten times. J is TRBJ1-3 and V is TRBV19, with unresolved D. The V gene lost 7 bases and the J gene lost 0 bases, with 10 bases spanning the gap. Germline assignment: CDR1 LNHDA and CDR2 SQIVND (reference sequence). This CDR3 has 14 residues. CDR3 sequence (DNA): TGTGCCAGTAACGTGGGCCGCTCTGGAAACACCATATATTTT. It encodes CASNVGRSGNTIYF.

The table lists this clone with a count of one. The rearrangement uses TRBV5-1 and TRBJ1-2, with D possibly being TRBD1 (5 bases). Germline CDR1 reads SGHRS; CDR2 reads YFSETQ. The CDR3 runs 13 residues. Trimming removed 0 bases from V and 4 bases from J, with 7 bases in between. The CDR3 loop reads CASSLEGVYGYTF. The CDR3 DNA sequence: TGCGCCAGCAGCTTGGAAGGGGTCTATGGCTACACCTTC.

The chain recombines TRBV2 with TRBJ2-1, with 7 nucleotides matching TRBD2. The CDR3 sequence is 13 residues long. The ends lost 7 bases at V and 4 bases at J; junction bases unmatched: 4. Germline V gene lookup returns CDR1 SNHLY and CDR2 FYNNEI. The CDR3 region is CASMGGIYNEQFF. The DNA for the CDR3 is TGTGCCAGCATGGGGGGGATATACAATGAGCAGTTCTTC.

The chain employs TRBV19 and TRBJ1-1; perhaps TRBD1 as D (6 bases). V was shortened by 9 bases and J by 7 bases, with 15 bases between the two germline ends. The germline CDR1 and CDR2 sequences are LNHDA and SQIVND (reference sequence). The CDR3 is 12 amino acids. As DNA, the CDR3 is TGTGCCAGCATCGCCCGGACAGATGAAGCTTTCTTT. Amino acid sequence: CASIARTDEAFF. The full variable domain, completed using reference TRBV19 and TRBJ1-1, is DGGITQSPKYLFRKEGQNVTLSCEQNLNHDAMYWYRQDPGQGLRLIYYSQIVNDFQKGDIAEGYSVSREKKESFPLTVTSAQKNPTAFYLCASIARTDEAFFGQGTRLTVV.

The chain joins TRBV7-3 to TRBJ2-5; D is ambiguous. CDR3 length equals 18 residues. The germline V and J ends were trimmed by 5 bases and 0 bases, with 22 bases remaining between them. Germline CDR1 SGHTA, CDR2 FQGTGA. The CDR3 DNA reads TGTGCCAGCAGCCTACAGACGACCCCACCGATGAACCAAGAGACCCAGTACTTC. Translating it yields CASSLQTTPPMNQETQYF.

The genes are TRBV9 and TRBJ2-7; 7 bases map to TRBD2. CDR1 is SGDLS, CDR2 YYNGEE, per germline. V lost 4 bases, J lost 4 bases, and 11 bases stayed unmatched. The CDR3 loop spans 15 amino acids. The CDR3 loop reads CASSPRGEMLYEQYF. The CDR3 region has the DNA TGTGCCAGCAGCCCCCGGGGGGAGATGCTTTACGAGCAGTACTTC.

CDR3 sequence reads: CAWSRTAGNTIYF. CDR3 coding DNA: TGTGCCTGGAGTCGGACAGCTGGAAACACCATATATTTT. The J gene is TRBJ1-3, the V gene TRBV30; a weak D match, TRBD1 (6 bases). This CDR3 spans 13 amino acids. Trimming removed 2 bases from V and 2 bases from J, with 7 bases in between. Per the germline V gene, CDR1 is GTSNPN and CDR2 is SVGIG (reference sequence).

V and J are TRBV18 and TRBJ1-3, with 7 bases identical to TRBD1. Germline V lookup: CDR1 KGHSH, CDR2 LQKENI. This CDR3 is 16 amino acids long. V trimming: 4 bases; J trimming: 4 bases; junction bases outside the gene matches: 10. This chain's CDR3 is CASSLDRQGFGNTIYF. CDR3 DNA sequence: TGTGCCAGCTCACTGGATCGACAGGGTTTCGGAAACACCATATATTTT.

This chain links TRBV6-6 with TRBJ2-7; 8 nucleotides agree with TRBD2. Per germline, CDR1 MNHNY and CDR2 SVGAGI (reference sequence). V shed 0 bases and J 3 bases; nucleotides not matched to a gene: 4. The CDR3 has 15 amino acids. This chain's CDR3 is CASSYSTSDLYEQYF. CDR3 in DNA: TGTGCCAGCAGTTACTCGACTAGCGATCTCTACGAGCAGTACTTC.

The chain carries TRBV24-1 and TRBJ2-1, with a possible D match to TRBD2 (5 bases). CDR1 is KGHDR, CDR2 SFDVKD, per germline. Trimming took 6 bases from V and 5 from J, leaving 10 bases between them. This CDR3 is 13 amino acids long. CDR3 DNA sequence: TGTGCCACCAGTTATATGGGAGACAATGAGCAGTTCTTC. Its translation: CATSYMGDNEQFF.